This TCR beta chain was identified in a study of post-analysis software for immune sequencing data. For the study at large: Progressive-relapsing, secondary progressive and relapsing-remitting multiple sclerosis were among the disease courses included. Notes on the study in general: Controls significantly exceeded multiple sclerosis patients in normalized Chao1 diversity.

Worth noting for this clonotype: Its antigen is undetermined.

Unique-molecular-identifier-tagged TCR beta cDNA libraries were used. From around 1 to 10 million T cells, roughly 0.5 million cDNA molecules were obtained. TCRdb re-called the PCR reads with MiXCR, one entry per CDR3 protein. The sample lists hundreds of thousands of distinct CDR3 sequences, 59% occurring once. Material for sequencing was blood. This TCR was sampled from a girl aged 2-15 years with multiple sclerosis.

This chain's CDR3 is CSASYNEKLFF. DNA for the CDR3: TGCAGTGCTAGCTATAATGAAAAACTGTTTTTT. The rearrangement uses TRBV20-1 and TRBJ1-4; no clear D gene. V gave up 3 bases and J gave up 4 bases, with 3 bases separating them. The CDR3 contains 11 residues. Per the germline V gene, CDR1 is DFQATT and CDR2 is SNEGSKA (reference sequence).